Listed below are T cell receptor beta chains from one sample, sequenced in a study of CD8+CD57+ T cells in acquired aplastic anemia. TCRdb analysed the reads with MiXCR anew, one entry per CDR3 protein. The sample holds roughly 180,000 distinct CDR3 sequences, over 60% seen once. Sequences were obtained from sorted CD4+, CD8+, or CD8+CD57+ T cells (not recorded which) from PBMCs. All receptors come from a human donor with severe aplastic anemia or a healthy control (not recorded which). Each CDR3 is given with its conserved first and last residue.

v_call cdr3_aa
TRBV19 CASSSQTGGGTDTQYF
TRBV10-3 CASGDFSGDEQFF
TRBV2 CASRGTQGGTMNTEAFF
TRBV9 CASSALGTEAFF
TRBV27 CASTPTSGGLSYNEQFF
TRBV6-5 CASSSGTTYEQYF
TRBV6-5 CASSYEHVDRGVTNEKLFF
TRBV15 CATSRDGYNEQFF
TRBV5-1 CASSVSGFAEAFF
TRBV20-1 CSSVAGQGSHEQYF
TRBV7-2 CASSPQGADTQYF
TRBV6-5 CASSLGQHNEQFF
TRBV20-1 CSALNNEQYF
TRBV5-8 CASNLYRAGGSYNEQFF
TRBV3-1 CASSQVGASAEAFF
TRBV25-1 CASSESGHYPYEQYF
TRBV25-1 CASSDRIQETQYF
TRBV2 CASKAGAPPDTQFF
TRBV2 CASRQGFDEQYF
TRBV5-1 CASSLGGFETGYF
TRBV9 CASSSGRFEAFF
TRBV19 CASSTTVDSSYGYTF
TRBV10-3 CAISEAGTFNQPQHF
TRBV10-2 CASRQQIYEQYF
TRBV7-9 CASRLAGEDEQFF
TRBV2 CATVPREKAAYEQYF
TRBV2 CASLLGWERIVFF
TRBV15 CATSRDQGVNQPQHF
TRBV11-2 CASSSPVDYGYTF
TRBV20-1 CSARSGTGGFEQYF
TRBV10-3 CAISTTGDSNQPQHF
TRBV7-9 CASSPAHEQYF
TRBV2 CASRALAGGVDTQYF
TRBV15 CATSGGGDEKLFF